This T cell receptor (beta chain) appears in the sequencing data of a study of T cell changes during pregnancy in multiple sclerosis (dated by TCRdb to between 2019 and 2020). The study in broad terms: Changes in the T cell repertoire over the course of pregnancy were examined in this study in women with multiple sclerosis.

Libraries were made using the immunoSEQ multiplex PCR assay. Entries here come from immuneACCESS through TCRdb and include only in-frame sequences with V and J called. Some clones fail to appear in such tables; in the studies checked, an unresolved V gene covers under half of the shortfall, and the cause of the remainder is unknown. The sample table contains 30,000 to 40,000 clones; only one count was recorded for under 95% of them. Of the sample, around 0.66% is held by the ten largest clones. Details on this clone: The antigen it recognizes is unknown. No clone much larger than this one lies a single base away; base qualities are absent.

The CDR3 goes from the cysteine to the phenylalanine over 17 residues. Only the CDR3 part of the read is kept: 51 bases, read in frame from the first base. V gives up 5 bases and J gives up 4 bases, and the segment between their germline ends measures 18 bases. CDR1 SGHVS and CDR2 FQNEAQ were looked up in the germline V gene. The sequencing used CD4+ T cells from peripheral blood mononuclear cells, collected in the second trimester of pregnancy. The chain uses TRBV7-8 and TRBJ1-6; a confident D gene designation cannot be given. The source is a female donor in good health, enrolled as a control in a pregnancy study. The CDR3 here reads CASSPHPAWRYNSPLHF. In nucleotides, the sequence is TGTGCCAGCAGCCCCCACCCGGCGTGGAGATATAATTCACCCCTCCACTTT.